The entry that follows covers one TCR beta chain sequence. What it recognizes is unknown. Germline assignment: CDR1 SGHTA and CDR2 FQGTGA. V was clipped by 3 bases and J by 5 bases, with 11 bases between them. The CDR3 has 13 amino acids. Here immunoSEQ multiplex PCR was the method, and the copy in TCRdb shows in-frame clones only, minus some. Of tens of thousands of clones detected, over 75% appear once; the ten largest clones hold approximately 4%. The data were taken from a study of CD4+ T cells in melanoma. Study outcomes and limitations: A reported correlation linked neoantigen-specific CD4+ T cells to CD8+, macrophage and B cell function. Diverse differentiation states were reported for melanoma neoantigen-specific CD4+ T cells.

This sequence originates from a human donor with melanoma. This chain uses TRBV7-3 with TRBJ2-7; D is unresolved. Sequences were obtained from cells from a culture (not recorded whether cultured in vitro). CDR3 DNA sequence: TGTGCCAGCAGCTTTGTGCCACTGGACGAGCAGTACTTC. Its protein product is CASSFVPLDEQYF.